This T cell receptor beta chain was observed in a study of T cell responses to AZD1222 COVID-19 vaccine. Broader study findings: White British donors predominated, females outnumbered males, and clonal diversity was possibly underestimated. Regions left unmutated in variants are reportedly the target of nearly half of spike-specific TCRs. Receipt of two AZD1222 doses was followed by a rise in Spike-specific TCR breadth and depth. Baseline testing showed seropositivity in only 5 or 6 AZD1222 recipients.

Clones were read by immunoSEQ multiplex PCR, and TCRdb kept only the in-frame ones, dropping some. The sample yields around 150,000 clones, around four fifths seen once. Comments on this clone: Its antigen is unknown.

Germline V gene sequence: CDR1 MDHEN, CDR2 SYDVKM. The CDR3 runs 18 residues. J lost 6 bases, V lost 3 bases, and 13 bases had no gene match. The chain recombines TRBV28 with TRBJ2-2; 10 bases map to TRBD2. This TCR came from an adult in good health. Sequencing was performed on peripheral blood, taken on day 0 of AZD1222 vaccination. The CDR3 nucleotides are TGTGCCAGCAGTTTTGGGGGACTAGCGTCCCGTGGGCCCGGGGAGCTGTTTTTT. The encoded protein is CASSFGGLASRGPGELFF.